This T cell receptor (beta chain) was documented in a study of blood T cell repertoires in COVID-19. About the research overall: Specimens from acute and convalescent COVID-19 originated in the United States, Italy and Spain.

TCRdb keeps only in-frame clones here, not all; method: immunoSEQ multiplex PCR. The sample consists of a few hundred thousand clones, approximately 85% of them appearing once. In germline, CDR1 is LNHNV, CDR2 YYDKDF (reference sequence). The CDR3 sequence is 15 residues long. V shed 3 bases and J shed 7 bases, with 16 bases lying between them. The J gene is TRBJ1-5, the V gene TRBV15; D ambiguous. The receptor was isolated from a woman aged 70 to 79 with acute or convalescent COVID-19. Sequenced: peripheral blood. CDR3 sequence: CATSRSTSFRQPQHF. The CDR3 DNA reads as TGTGCCACCAGCAGGTCGACATCTTTCAGGCAGCCCCAGCATTTT.